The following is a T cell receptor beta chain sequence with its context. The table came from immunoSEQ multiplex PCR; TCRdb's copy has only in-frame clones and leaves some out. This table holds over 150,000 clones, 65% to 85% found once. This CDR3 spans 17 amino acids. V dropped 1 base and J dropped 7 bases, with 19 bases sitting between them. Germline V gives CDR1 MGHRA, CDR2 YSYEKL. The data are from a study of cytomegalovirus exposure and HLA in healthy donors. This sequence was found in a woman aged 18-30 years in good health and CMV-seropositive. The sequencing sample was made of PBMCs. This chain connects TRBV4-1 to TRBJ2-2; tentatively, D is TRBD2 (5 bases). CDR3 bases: TGCGCCAGCAGCCAAGTTGGACTCGTCCTTGTTGGCGGGGAGCTGTTTTTT. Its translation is CASSQVGLVLVGGELFF.